This T cell receptor (beta chain) was documented in a study of a mutant IDH1 vaccine in newly diagnosed glioma. As concerns this clone: Antigen unknown.

Assay: immunoSEQ multiplex PCR; the TCRdb copy retains only in-frame clones and omits some. Here the sample spans almost 25,000 clones, 82% being singletons. Time point defined: week 47, end of study. Topical imiquimod accompanied each vaccine dose, which consisted of 300 ug of mutant IDH1 20-mer peptide. Patients came in for eight vaccinations, in weeks 1, 3, 5, 7, 11, 15, 19 and 23. CDR3 length: 14 amino acids. Trimming pared 3 bases from V and 1 base from J, leaving 9 bases between. CDR1 and CDR2 from the germline V gene are SGHAT and FQNNGV. The rearrangement links TRBV11-2 to TRBJ1-1; TRBD1 might be the D (5 bases). This specimen was PBMCs, taken from a glioma patient whose treatment included an IDH1 peptide vaccine. The TCR comes from a man aged 35 to 55 with glioma. Some clones in this sample may be carry-over from other donors' samples. CDR3 sequence: CASSFTDRNTEAFF. The CDR3 nucleotides read TGTGCCAGCAGCTTCACCGACAGGAACACTGAAGCTTTCTTT.